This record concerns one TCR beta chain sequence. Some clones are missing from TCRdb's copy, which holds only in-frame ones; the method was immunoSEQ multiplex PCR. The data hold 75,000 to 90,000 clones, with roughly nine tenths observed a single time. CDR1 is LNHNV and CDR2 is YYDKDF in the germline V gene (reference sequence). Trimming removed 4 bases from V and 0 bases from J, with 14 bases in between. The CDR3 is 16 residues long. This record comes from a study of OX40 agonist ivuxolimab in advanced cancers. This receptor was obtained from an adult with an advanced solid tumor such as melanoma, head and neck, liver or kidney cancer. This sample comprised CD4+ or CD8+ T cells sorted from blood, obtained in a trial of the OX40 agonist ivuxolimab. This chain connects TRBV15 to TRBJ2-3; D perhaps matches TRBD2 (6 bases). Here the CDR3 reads CATSNRDSTSTDTQYF. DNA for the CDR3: TGTGCCACCAGCAACCGGGACTCAACTAGCACAGATACGCAGTATTTT.